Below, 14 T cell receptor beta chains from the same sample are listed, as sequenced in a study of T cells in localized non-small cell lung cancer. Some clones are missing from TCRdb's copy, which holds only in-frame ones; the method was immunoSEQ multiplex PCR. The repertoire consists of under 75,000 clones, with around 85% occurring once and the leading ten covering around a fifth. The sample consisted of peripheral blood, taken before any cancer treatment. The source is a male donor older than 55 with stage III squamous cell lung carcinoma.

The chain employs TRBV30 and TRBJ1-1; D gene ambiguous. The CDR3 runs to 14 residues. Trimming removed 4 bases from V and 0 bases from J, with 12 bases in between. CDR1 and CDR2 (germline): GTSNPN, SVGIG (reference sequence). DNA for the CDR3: TGTGCCTGGAAGCCGGGGAATCTGAACACTGAAGCTTTCTTT. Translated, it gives CAWKPGNLNTEAFF. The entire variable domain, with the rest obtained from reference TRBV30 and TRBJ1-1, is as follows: SQTIHQWPATLVQPVGSPLSLECTVEGTSNPNLYWYRQAAGRGLQLLFYSVGIGQISSEVPQNLSASRPQDRQFILSSKKLLLSDSGFYLCAWKPGNLNTEAFFGQGTRLTVV.

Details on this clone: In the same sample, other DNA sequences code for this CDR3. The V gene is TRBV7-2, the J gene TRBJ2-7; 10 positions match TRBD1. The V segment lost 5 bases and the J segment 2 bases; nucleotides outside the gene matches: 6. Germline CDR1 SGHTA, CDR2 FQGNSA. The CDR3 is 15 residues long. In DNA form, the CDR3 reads TGTGCCAGCAGCCCGCGGACAGGGGGAACCTACGAGCAGTACTTC. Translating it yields CASSPRTGGTYEQYF.

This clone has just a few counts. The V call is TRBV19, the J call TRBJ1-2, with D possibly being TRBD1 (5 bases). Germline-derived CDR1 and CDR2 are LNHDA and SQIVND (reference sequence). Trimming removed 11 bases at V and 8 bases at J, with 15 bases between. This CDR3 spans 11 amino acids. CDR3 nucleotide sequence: TGTGCCTCCCTCACGGGGGGAGGCTACACCTTC. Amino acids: CASLTGGGYTF. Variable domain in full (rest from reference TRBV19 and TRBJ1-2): DGGITQSPKYLFRKEGQNVTLSCEQNLNHDAMYWYRQDPGQGLRLIYYSQIVNDFQKGDIAEGYSVSREKKESFPLTVTSAQKNPTAFYLCASLTGGGYTFGSGTRLTVV.

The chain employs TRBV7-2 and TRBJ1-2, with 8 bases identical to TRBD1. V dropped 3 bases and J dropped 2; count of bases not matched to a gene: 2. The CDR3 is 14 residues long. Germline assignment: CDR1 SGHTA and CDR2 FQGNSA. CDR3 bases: TGTGCCAGCAGCTTTGGACAGGGCAACTATGGCTACACCTTC. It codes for CASSFGQGNYGYTF.

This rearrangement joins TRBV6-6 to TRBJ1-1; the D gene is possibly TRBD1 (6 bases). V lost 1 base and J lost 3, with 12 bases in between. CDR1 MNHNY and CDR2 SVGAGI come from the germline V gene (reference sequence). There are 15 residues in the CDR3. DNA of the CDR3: TGTGCCAGCAGTTACTTATTCCAGGGGTACACTGAAGCTTTCTTT. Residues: CASSYLFQGYTEAFF.

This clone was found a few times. This CDR3 is CASSTRTRGLGYTF. The CDR3 bases are TGTGCCAGCAGTACCCGGACAAGGGGACTTGGCTACACCTTC. The chain recombines TRBV28 with TRBJ1-2, with D tentatively TRBD1 (5 bases). The CDR3 totals 14 residues. Germline lookup yields CDR1 MDHEN and CDR2 SYDVKM. The V end lost 5 bases, the J end lost 7 bases, and 17 bases lay between the germline ends.

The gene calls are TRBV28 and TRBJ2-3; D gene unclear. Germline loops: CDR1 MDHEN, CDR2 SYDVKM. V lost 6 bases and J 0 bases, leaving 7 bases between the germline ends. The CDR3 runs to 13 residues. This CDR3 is CASSPSSTDTQYF. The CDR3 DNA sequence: TGTGCCAGCAGCCCATCTAGCACAGATACGCAGTATTTT.

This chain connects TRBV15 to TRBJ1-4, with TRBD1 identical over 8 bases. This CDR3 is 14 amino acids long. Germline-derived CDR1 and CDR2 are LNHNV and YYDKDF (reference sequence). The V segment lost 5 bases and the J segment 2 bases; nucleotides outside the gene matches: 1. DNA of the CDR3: TGTGCCACCAGCCGGACAGGGACTAATGAAAAACTGTTTTTT. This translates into CATSRTGTNEKLFF.

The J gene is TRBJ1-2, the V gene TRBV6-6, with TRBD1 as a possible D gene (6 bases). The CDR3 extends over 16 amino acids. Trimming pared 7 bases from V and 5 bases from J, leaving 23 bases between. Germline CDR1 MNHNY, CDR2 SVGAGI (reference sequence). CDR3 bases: TGTGCCAGCACGATAGGGGCGGGGGCGAATCGGTATGGCTACACCTTC. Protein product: CASTIGAGANRYGYTF.

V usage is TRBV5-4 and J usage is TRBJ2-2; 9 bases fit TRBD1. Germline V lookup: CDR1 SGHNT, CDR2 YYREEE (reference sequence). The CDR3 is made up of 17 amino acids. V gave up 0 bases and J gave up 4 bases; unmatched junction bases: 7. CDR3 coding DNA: TGTGCCAGCAGCTTGGCCCTACAGGGGGCGGGCACCGGGGAGCTGTTTTTT. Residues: CASSLALQGAGTGELFF.

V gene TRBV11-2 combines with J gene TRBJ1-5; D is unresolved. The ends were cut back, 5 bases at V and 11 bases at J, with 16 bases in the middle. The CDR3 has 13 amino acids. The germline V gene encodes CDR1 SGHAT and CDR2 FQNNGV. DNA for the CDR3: TGTGCCAGCAGCCCCCTCGGTGGGAAGGCCCAGCATTTT. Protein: CASSPLGGKAQHF.

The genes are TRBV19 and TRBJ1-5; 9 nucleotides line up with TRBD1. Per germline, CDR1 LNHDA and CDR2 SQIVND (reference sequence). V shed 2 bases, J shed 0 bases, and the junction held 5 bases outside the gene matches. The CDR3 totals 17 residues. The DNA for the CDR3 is TGTGCCAGTAGTATAACAGGGGGCCCATATAGCAATCAGCCCCAGCATTTT. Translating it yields CASSITGGPYSNQPQHF.

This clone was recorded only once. The CDR3 bases are TGTGCCAGCAGCCCAGGGTTCAATCAGCCCCAGCATTTT. It encodes CASSPGFNQPQHF. The V call is TRBV4-2, the J call TRBJ1-5; D might be TRBD1 (5 bases). Trimming left V 4 bases short and J 3 bases short, with 7 bases between. Germline V CDR1 and CDR2: LGHNA, YNFKEQ. This CDR3 has 13 amino acids.

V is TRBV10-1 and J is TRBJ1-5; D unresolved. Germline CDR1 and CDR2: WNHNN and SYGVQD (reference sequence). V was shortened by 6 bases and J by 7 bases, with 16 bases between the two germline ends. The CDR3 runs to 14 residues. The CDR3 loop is CASSPSTSGQPQHF. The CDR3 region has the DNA TGCGCCAGCAGCCCATCTACATCGGGGCAGCCCCAGCATTTT.